A selection of T cell receptor beta chains follows, all from one sample in a study of T cells in Graves' hyperthyroidism and ophthalmopathy. From the multiplex PCR reads, TCRdb called clonotypes with MiXCR, one entry per CDR3 protein. The table shows hundreds of thousands of distinct CDR3 sequences, with 15% to 20% occurring only once. Sample: blood. The receptors were gathered from a middle-aged man with Graves' ophthalmopathy. The CDR3 runs from the conserved cysteine through the conserved F or W. A D gene is named only where the DNA matches it firmly. A row's size may be missing; if present it is once, few, many or a size class.

>many|TRBJ1-4|-|TRBV11-2
TGTGCCAGCAGCTTGGGGGTCTATCAGGAAAAACTGTTTTTT
CASSLGVYQEKLFF
>few|TRBJ2-1|TRBD2|TRBV5-1
TGCGCCAGCAGCTTGGGGGGAGGGCCCCGGGGTGAGCAGTTCTTC
CASSLGGGPRGEQFF
>few|TRBJ1-2|-|TRBV20-1
TGCAGTGCTAGTCGGTTGGACTATGGCTACACCTTC
CSASRLDYGYTF
>few|TRBJ1-4|TRBD1|TRBV13
TGTGCCAGCAGCCCGGGACAGGGAGGAGGTGAAAAACTGTTTTTT
CASSPGQGGGEKLFF
>-|TRBJ1-1|-|TRBV30
TGTGCCTGGACCCGCCCCCCCCGGACTGAAGCTTTCTTT
CAWTRPPRTEAFF
>many|TRBJ2-7|-|TRBV7-2
TGTGCCAGCAGCTTAGATGTGGGAAGGGACGAGCAGTACTTC
CASSLDVGRDEQYF
>few|TRBJ1-2|TRBD1|TRBV6-1
TGTGCCAGCAGTGCCGGGACAGGGGATAACTATGGCTACACCTTC
CASSAGTGDNYGYTF
>few|TRBJ2-1|TRBD2|TRBV4-1
TGCGCCAGCAGCCCACTAGCGGGATGGGAAAATGAGCAGTTCTTC
CASSPLAGWENEQFF
>many|TRBJ2-2|-|TRBV5-1
TGCGCCAGCAGCAAAATTCACAGGGACCTCGGCGGGGAGCTGTTTTTT
CASSKIHRDLGGELFF
>few|TRBJ2-5|TRBD2|TRBV7-6
TGTGCCAGCAGCCCGGGGGGGCGGGGGTTCAAGTACTTC
CASSPGGRGFKYF
>-|TRBJ1-5|-|TRBV25-1
TGTGCCAGCAGTGAGTCCAGGTGGGGCAATCAGCCCCAGCATTTT
CASSESRWGNQPQHF
>once|TRBJ2-1|-|TRBV3-1
TGTGCCAGCTCACTTACAGACTACAATGAGCAGTTCTTC
CASSLTDYNEQFF
>-|TRBJ1-4|-|TRBV5-1
TGCGCCAGCAGCTTGGGTGACGGTATGGGCGAAAAACTGTTTTTT
CASSLGDGMGEKLFF
>-|TRBJ2-3|-|TRBV5-6
TGTGCCAGCAGCTTGGAGACGGGGGCGGTCGCAGATACGCAGTATTTT
CASSLETGAVADTQYF
>-|TRBJ2-3|-|TRBV10-1
TGCGCCAGCAGTGAGGAAGGGGGGCGTACAGATACGCAGTATTTT
CASSEEGGRTDTQYF
>many|TRBJ1-1|-|TRBV6-1
TGTGCCAGCAGATGGACTGGCCGCGGGACCAACACTGAAGCTTTCTTT
CASRWTGRGTNTEAFF
>-|TRBJ2-3|-|TRBV7-9
TGTGCCAGCAGCTCCCCCGCCGCCGGTACGCAGTATTTT
CASSSPAAGTQYF
>few|TRBJ1-2|-|TRBV11-2
TGTGCCAGCAGCGGATTTGATAGGGTATATGGCTACACCTTC
CASSGFDRVYGYTF
>few|TRBJ1-5|-|TRBV6-2/TRBV6-3
TGTGCCAGCAGTTACTCCCAGGCCAATCAGCCCCAGCATTTT
CASSYSQANQPQHF
>-|TRBJ2-3|-|TRBV5-8
TGTGCCAGCCCTCCCCCAGCTTCTACTATCGGGGGCGCTCGGGCTAGCACAGATACGCAGTATTTT
CASPPPASTIGGARASTDTQYF
>-|TRBJ2-6|-|TRBV28
TGTGCCAGCAGATATGGGGTCGGGGCCAACGTCCTGACTTTC
CASRYGVGANVLTF
>-|TRBJ2-3|TRBD2|TRBV6-2/TRBV6-3
TGTGCCAGCACCCAAGCGGGACGGGGGGGGACAGATACGCAGTATTTT
CASTQAGRGGTDTQYF
>many|TRBJ2-2|-|TRBV7-8
TGTGCCAGCAGCTTAGTACAAGACGGGGAGCTGTTTTTT
CASSLVQDGELFF
>-|TRBJ2-2|TRBD2|TRBV28
TGTGCCAGCAGCGCTAGAGCCTACCAGACTAGCGGCGAGGGAAGGGGGTCCACCGGGGAGCTGTTTTTT
CASSARAYQTSGEGRGSTGELFF
>many|TRBJ2-2|-|TRBV7-9
TGTGCCAGCAGCTCACTGGATCGGGATACGGGGGAGCTGTTTTTT
CASSSLDRDTGELFF
>few|TRBJ2-1|TRBD2|TRBV14
TGTGCCAGCAGCCAAGAGGGAGGGCGGGGGTCCCACAATGAGCAGTTCTTC
CASSQEGGRGSHNEQFF
>-|TRBJ2-5|-|TRBV7-2
TGTGCCAGCAGCTTCGGGGCGACGAGGGCCCAGTACTTC
CASSFGATRAQYF
>-|TRBJ1-5|-|TRBV6-2/TRBV6-3
TGTGCCAGCAGTTCCCCGGGACCCCGCAATCAGCCCCAGCATTTT
CASSSPGPRNQPQHF
>-|TRBJ2-7|TRBD2|TRBV14
TGTGCCAGCAGCCTAGGACTAGCGGGAGATGATGGCTACGAGCAGTACTTC
CASSLGLAGDDGYEQYF
>-|TRBJ1-5|TRBD1|TRBV20-1
TGCAGTGCTAGCGTAGGGGGCACTTTCAATAGCAATCAGCCCCAGCATTTT
CSASVGGTFNSNQPQHF
>many|TRBJ2-5|-|TRBV2
TGTGCCAGCAGTGTGGATAGCTTTACAGAGACCCAGTACTTC
CASSVDSFTETQYF
>few|TRBJ2-7|-|TRBV28
TGTGCCAGCAGTTTGGTTATGGACACTTACGAGCAGTACTTC
CASSLVMDTYEQYF
>few|TRBJ2-1|TRBD2|TRBV27
TGTGCCAGCAGACAACTAGCGGGAGATAATGAGCAGTTCTTC
CASRQLAGDNEQFF